A single sample gave rise to the 10 T cell receptor beta chains below, sequenced in a study of cytomegalovirus exposure and HLA in healthy donors. Clones were read by immunoSEQ multiplex PCR, and TCRdb kept only the in-frame ones, dropping some. The table lists 150,000 or so clones, 80% to 90% of them singletons, with about 20% in the top ten. The sequenced sample was PBMCs. Source of these receptors: a man between 18 and 29 years old in good health and CMV-seropositive.

The CDR3 DNA is TGTGCCAGCAGCCAAGATTTGGCCAGGGTCACAGATACGCAGTATTTT. It is translated as CASSQDLARVTDTQYF. This chain links TRBV4-2 with TRBJ2-3, with D possibly being TRBD1 (5 bases). Germline CDR1 and CDR2: LGHNA and YNFKEQ. This CDR3 comprises 16 residues. Trimming shortened V by 0 bases and J by 2 bases, and 12 bases separated the two germline ends.

This clone has just a few counts. The chain joins TRBV6-5 to TRBJ2-7, with 9 bases identical to TRBD2. The CDR3 has 15 amino acids. Germline loops: CDR1 MNHEY, CDR2 SVGAGI. Trimming removed 4 bases from V and 5 bases from J; junction bases left unmatched: 9. The CDR3 region is CASSLHSGSSNEQYF. CDR3 nucleotide sequence: TGTGCCAGCAGTTTACATAGCGGGAGTAGCAACGAGCAGTACTTC.

V gene TRBV6-5 combines with J gene TRBJ2-7; weak D call: TRBD1 (5 bases). The V gene lost 7 bases and the J gene lost 0 bases, with 13 bases spanning the gap. Germline CDR1 and CDR2: MNHEY and SVGAGI. The CDR3 consists of 14 residues. Here the CDR3 reads CASTGRVGSYEQYF. CDR3 DNA: TGTGCCAGCACGGGCAGGGTGGGCTCCTACGAGCAGTACTTC.

The V call is TRBV6-4, the J call TRBJ2-1; 14 positions agree with TRBD2. CDR3 size: 15 residues. After removal of 4 bases from V and 4 bases from J, the junction contained 0 bases not matched to a gene. Germline assignment: CDR1 MRHNA and CDR2 SNTAGT. Here the CDR3 DNA reads TGTGCCAGCAGTGGACTAGCGGGAGGGTACAATGAGCAGTTCTTC. Its translation is CASSGLAGGYNEQFF.

The rearrangement uses TRBV5-4 and TRBJ2-5, with D unclear. Germline V gene sequence: CDR1 SGHNT, CDR2 YYREEE (reference sequence). Deletions cut 3 bases from V and 1 base from J, with 7 bases between. The CDR3 runs to 13 residues. The CDR3 nucleotides are TGTGCCAGCAGCTCCCAGGCCCAAGAGACCCAGTACTTC. The encoded protein is CASSSQAQETQYF.

V and J are TRBV6-4 and TRBJ2-1; D perhaps matches TRBD1 (5 bases). V lost 0 bases to trimming and J lost 7 bases, with 10 bases between them. Germline V lookup: CDR1 MRHNA, CDR2 SNTAGT. The CDR3 is made up of 14 amino acids. Here the CDR3 reads CASSDSLGQNEQFF. CDR3 in DNA: TGTGCCAGCAGTGACTCCCTGGGGCAGAATGAGCAGTTCTTC.

The genes are TRBV6-5 and TRBJ2-7, with 7 positions matching TRBD2. The CDR3 runs to 12 residues. V lost 8 bases to trimming and J lost 6 bases; unmatched junction nucleotides: 7. Germline loops: CDR1 MNHEY, CDR2 SVGAGI. Here the CDR3 DNA reads TGTGCCAGCTGGGGGGGTTTGGGCGAGCAGTACTTC. As protein: CASWGGLGEQYF.

This chain links TRBV6-5 with TRBJ2-2; D may be TRBD1 (6 bases). Germline CDR1 and CDR2: MNHEY and SVGAGI. Trimming cost V 7 bases and J 6 bases, with 15 bases left between them. The CDR3 spans 14 residues. The CDR3 nucleotides read TGTGCCAGCAATAACGCAGGGGTGGCCGGGGAGCTGTTTTTT. Amino acids: CASNNAGVAGELFF.

This clone has only one observation. The J gene is TRBJ2-7, the V gene TRBV9; TRBD1 agrees at 8 bases. Germline loops: CDR1 SGDLS, CDR2 YYNGEE. The CDR3 covers 17 residues. The V and J ends lost 0 bases and 3 bases, in that order; junction bases with no gene match: 11. The CDR3 region has the DNA TGTGCCAGCAGCGTAGGGTCTATGGGGACAGGTGTCTACGAGCAGTACTTC. Translating it yields CASSVGSMGTGVYEQYF.

This clone has a handful of counts. This CDR3 is also generated by other DNA sequences in the sample. The CDR3 here is CASSLAQPRSGNTIYF. CDR3 sequence (DNA): TGTGCCAGCAGCTTAGCACAGCCGCGCTCTGGAAACACCATATATTTT. The V gene is TRBV7-9, the J gene TRBJ1-3; D is unclear. Germline V gene sequence: CDR1 SEHNR, CDR2 FQNEAQ (reference sequence). V was shortened by 0 bases and J by 0 bases, with 9 bases between the two germline ends. The CDR3 length is 16 residues.